Below, 27 T cell receptor beta chains from the same sample are listed, as sequenced in a study of cytomegalovirus exposure and HLA in healthy donors. The PCR ran on 60 Vbeta and 13 Jbeta primers. Here immunoSEQ multiplex PCR was the method, and the copy in TCRdb shows in-frame clones only, minus some. Its table records over 55,000 clones. The sequencing sample was made of PBMCs. These receptors came from a male donor in good health and CMV-seronegative.

This chain links TRBV14 with TRBJ1-1; TRBD1 is a possible D gene (5 bases). The germline gives CDR1 SGHDN, CDR2 FVKESK. V lost 8 bases and J 5 bases, leaving 9 bases between the germline ends. The CDR3 has 11 amino acids. CDR3 coding DNA: TGTGCCAGCGGGAGGGGAACTGAAGCTTTCTTT. Its protein is CASGRGTEAFF.

The genes are TRBV4-2 and TRBJ2-5; 12 bases are a match to TRBD2. Per germline, CDR1 LGHNA and CDR2 YNFKEQ. The CDR3 covers 15 residues. V shed 1 base and J 5 bases; nucleotides not matched to a gene: 2. The CDR3 protein is CASSQGLAGAETQYF. Written as DNA, the CDR3 is TGTGCCAGCAGCCAAGGACTAGCGGGAGCGGAGACCCAGTACTTC.

This chain connects TRBV28 to TRBJ1-2; the D is unclear. The germline V gene encodes CDR1 MDHEN and CDR2 SYDVKM. This CDR3 spans 14 amino acids. V was shortened by 3 bases and J by 0 bases, with 8 bases between the two germline ends. The DNA for the CDR3 is TGTGCCAGCAGTTTGGGCGATACTAACTATGGCTACACCTTC. As protein: CASSLGDTNYGYTF.

The V gene is TRBV7-9, the J gene TRBJ2-1; weak D call: TRBD1 (6 bases). The CDR3 is 15 amino acids. In germline, CDR1 is SEHNR, CDR2 FQNEAQ (reference sequence). The V end lost 5 bases, the J end lost 4 bases, and 15 bases lay between the germline ends. The CDR3 loop reads CASSPPGQPYNEQFF. In DNA form, the CDR3 reads TGTGCCAGCAGCCCTCCGGGACAACCTTACAATGAGCAGTTCTTC.

The chain links TRBV6-6 to TRBJ1-5; maybe TRBD1 (5 bases). This CDR3 region has 14 residues. Germline CDR1 reads MNHNY; CDR2 reads SVGAGI (reference sequence). The V and J ends lost 8 bases and 2 bases respectively, with 13 bases between them. The CDR3: CASSQGGGNQPQHF. DNA for the CDR3: TGTGCCAGCTCCCAGGGAGGGGGCAATCAGCCCCAGCATTTT.

The chain couples TRBV19 to TRBJ2-3; TRBD2 is a possible D gene (7 bases). Germline V gives CDR1 LNHDA, CDR2 SQIVND (reference sequence). The CDR3 length is 18 residues. The V and J ends lost 6 bases and 4 bases respectively, with 26 bases between them. The CDR3: CASSIAGRGGGRADTQYF. As DNA, the CDR3 is TGTGCCAGTAGCATCGCCGGACGTGGGGGCGGGAGAGCAGATACGCAGTATTTT.

The chain has TRBV7-9 and TRBJ1-5, with no clear D. The CDR3 runs to 12 residues. Trimming took off 3 bases at V and 5 bases at J, with 5 bases between the two ends. Germline V CDR1 and CDR2: SEHNR, FQNEAQ (reference sequence). Here the CDR3 reads CASSFADQPQHF. The CDR3 DNA reads as TGTGCCAGCAGCTTTGCGGATCAGCCCCAGCATTTT.

J is TRBJ2-3 and V is TRBV29-1; weak D call: TRBD1 (5 bases). The CDR3 consists of 13 residues. V lost 4 bases and J lost 1, with 9 bases in between. Germline assignment: CDR1 SQVTM and CDR2 ANQGSEA. DNA of the CDR3: TGCAGCGTTGCTGGGGCCCGCACAGATACGCAGTATTTT. Residues: CSVAGARTDTQYF.

The chain couples TRBV9 to TRBJ2-2, with 8 bases identical to TRBD1. There are 15 residues in the CDR3. Trimming at V came to 6 bases and at J to 1 base, leaving 5 bases not matched to a gene. Germline V gives CDR1 SGDLS, CDR2 YYNGEE. CDR3 in amino acids: CASNRQGMNTGELFF. The CDR3 bases are TGTGCCAGCAACAGACAGGGGATGAACACCGGGGAGCTGTTTTTT.

The chain joins TRBV30 to TRBJ1-2; TRBD1 is a possible D gene (6 bases). The CDR3 sequence is 12 residues long. Germline V gene sequence: CDR1 GTSNPN, CDR2 SVGIG (reference sequence). V dropped 0 bases and J dropped 8 bases, with 10 bases sitting between them. The CDR3 bases are TGTGCCTGGAGTGTACAGGGTGAGGGCTACACCTTC. It yields the protein CAWSVQGEGYTF.

The chain has TRBV5-1 and TRBJ1-2; 10 bases fit TRBD1. Germline loops: CDR1 SGHRS, CDR2 YFSETQ. The ends lost 3 bases at V and 0 bases at J; junction bases unmatched: 8. The CDR3 length is 17 residues. DNA of the CDR3: TGCGCCAGCAGCTGGGGGGGGACAGGGGCCTCTAACTATGGCTACACCTTC. Amino acids: CASSWGGTGASNYGYTF.

V gene TRBV6-1 combines with J gene TRBJ1-4; D unclear. The V end was cut by 1 base, the J end by 10 bases, with 13 bases between. The CDR3 totals 14 residues. CDR1 is MNHNS, CDR2 SASEGT, per germline. CDR3 region: CASSEVVGRGKLFF. The CDR3 DNA is TGTGCCAGCAGTGAAGTAGTAGGGAGAGGAAAACTGTTTTTT.

The V and J genes are TRBV30 and TRBJ2-1, with TRBD1 matching 8 bases. V shed 5 bases, J shed 6 bases, and the junction held 0 bases outside the gene matches. The CDR3 sequence is 11 residues long. Germline CDR1 GTSNPN, CDR2 SVGIG (reference sequence). The CDR3 reads CAWDRGNEQFF. CDR3 DNA: TGTGCCTGGGACAGGGGCAATGAGCAGTTCTTC.

This chain uses TRBV7-2 with TRBJ2-3; 14 positions match TRBD2. The germline CDR1 and CDR2 sequences are SGHTA and FQGNSA. V lost 5 bases to trimming and J lost 7 bases; unmatched junction nucleotides: 11. The CDR3 runs 17 residues. Here the CDR3 reads CASSVGRLAGGPNTQYF. The CDR3 DNA reads TGTGCCAGCAGCGTGGGTCGACTAGCGGGGGGGCCGAATACGCAGTATTTT.

CDR3 amino acids: CASSLPGANVLTF. CDR3 nucleotide sequence: TGTGCCAGCAGCTTACCAGGGGCCAACGTCCTGACTTTC. The chain has TRBV7-3 and TRBJ2-6; no clear D gene. Germline assignment: CDR1 SGHTA and CDR2 FQGTGA. Between the trimmed V and J ends, which lost 2 bases and 4 bases, there was a span of 3 bases. The CDR3 loop spans 13 amino acids. Variable domain in full (rest from reference TRBV7-3 and TRBJ2-6): GAGVSQTPSNKVTEKGKYVELRCDPISGHTALYWYRQSLGQGPEFLIYFQGTGAADDSGLPNDRFFAVRPEGSVSTLKIQRTERGDSAVYLCASSLPGANVLTFGAGSRLTVL.

The genes are TRBV6-1 and TRBJ2-7, with TRBD1 matching 8 bases. V gave up 2 bases and J gave up 6 bases; unmatched junction bases: 9. The length of the CDR3 is 15 residues. In germline, CDR1 is MNHNS, CDR2 SASEGT. In nucleotides, the CDR3 is TGTGCCAGCAGTGAACCCGGACAGGGCACGGGCGAGCAGTACTTC. This gives the protein CASSEPGQGTGEQYF.

The chain links TRBV6-5 to TRBJ1-2, with TRBD1 matching 7 bases. The CDR3 has 16 amino acids. Germline assignment: CDR1 MNHEY and CDR2 SVGAGI. The V gene end was trimmed by 2 bases and the J gene end by 0 bases; junction bases not matched to a gene: 6. CDR3: CASSYLNRGANYGYTF. In DNA form, the CDR3 reads TGTGCCAGCAGTTACCTAAACAGGGGAGCTAACTATGGCTACACCTTC.

The V gene is TRBV4-1, the J gene TRBJ1-6; no reliable D call. In germline, CDR1 is MGHRA, CDR2 YSYEKL. The CDR3 has 15 amino acids. V was clipped by 1 base and J by 8 bases, with 12 bases between them. The CDR3 here is CASSQVESLDSPLHF. DNA for the CDR3: TGCGCCAGCAGCCAAGTGGAAAGCCTAGATTCACCCCTCCACTTT.

The genes are TRBV7-2 and TRBJ1-1; D remains ambiguous. This CDR3 is built from 14 residues. Between the trimmed V and J ends, which lost 2 bases and 5 bases, there was a span of 12 bases. Looked up from germline, CDR1 is SGHTA and CDR2 is FQGNSA. The CDR3 DNA is TGTGCCAGCAGCTTACACGGAGGGAGGACTGAAGCTTTCTTT. It specifies CASSLHGGRTEAFF.

The chain joins TRBV6-1 to TRBJ1-6, with D possibly TRBD1 on 5 matching bases. Trimming removed 6 bases at V and 19 bases at J, with 25 bases between. The CDR3 runs to 14 residues. Germline assignment: CDR1 MNHNS and CDR2 SASEGT. In DNA form, the CDR3 reads TGTGCCAGCAGCAACGGCATAAACGGGGGTCGCCATCACTTT. Amino acids: CASSNGINGGRHHF.

The CDR3 DNA is TGTGCCAGCAGTCCCCCAAACAGCTATGGCTACACCTTC. Translating it yields CASSPPNSYGYTF. V usage is TRBV28 and J usage is TRBJ1-2; D ambiguous. Germline V gene data show CDR1 as MDHEN and CDR2 as SYDVKM. The length of the CDR3 is 13 residues. Trimming pared 5 bases from V and 4 bases from J, leaving 11 bases between.

The rearrangement joins TRBV12-5 to TRBJ2-5; 15 nucleotides match TRBD2. The V segment lost 5 bases and the J segment 4 bases; nucleotides outside the gene matches: 2. CDR1 LGHNT and CDR2 FRNRAP come from the germline V gene. The CDR3 contains 15 residues. The CDR3 nucleotides read TGTGCTAGTGGTGGGGGACTAGCGGGAGGAGAGACCCAGTACTTC. Its translation is CASGGGLAGGETQYF.

The rearrangement uses TRBV9 and TRBJ2-3, with 13 bases that match TRBD2. The CDR3 length is 16 residues. After removal of 3 bases from V and 2 bases from J, the junction contained 3 bases not matched to a gene. CDR1 and CDR2 (germline): SGDLS, YYNGEE. The CDR3 loop reads CASSGTSGGVTDTQYF. The CDR3 DNA sequence: TGTGCCAGCAGCGGAACTAGCGGGGGGGTCACAGATACGCAGTATTTT.

The chain carries TRBV9 and TRBJ1-2, with 8 bases aligning to TRBD1. With V trimmed by 5 bases and J by 4 bases, 4 bases remained unmatched. This CDR3 spans 13 amino acids. CDR1 and CDR2 (germline): SGDLS, YYNGEE. The CDR3 spells CASRPTGGYGYTF. The CDR3 DNA reads TGTGCCAGCAGACCTACAGGGGGCTATGGCTACACCTTC.

This rearrangement joins TRBV2 to TRBJ1-1; TRBD1 might be the D (5 bases). V was trimmed by 7 bases and J by 4 bases, leaving 19 bases between them. The germline V gene has CDR1 SNHLY and CDR2 FYNNEI. CDR3 length equals 15 residues. The CDR3 is CASNIDQGFSTEAFF. The DNA of the CDR3 is TGTGCCAGCAATATCGATCAGGGATTTTCCACTGAAGCTTTCTTT.

The chain uses TRBV7-2 and TRBJ1-2, with TRBD1 matching over 7 bases. J was trimmed by 4 bases and V by 4 bases; bases with no gene match: 6. CDR1 is SGHTA and CDR2 is FQGNSA in the germline V gene. The CDR3 runs to 14 residues. DNA for the CDR3: TGTGCCAGCAGCTACCCGGACAGGCTCTATGGCTACACCTTC. This sequence encodes CASSYPDRLYGYTF.

V is TRBV7-9 and J is TRBJ2-5, with TRBD2 matching 13 bases. Germline V gives CDR1 SEHNR, CDR2 FQNEAQ (reference sequence). J gave up 5 bases and V 3 bases, and 3 bases lay outside the gene matches. CDR3 length equals 15 residues. The CDR3 loop is CASSLPTSGRETQYF. As DNA, the CDR3 is TGTGCCAGCAGCTTGCCGACTAGCGGGAGGGAGACCCAGTACTTC.